Listed here are 32 T cell receptor beta chains from one sample, sequenced in a study of Graves' ophthalmopathy and Graves' hyperthyroidism. RNA transcripts were the template, and TCR beta CDR3 regions were amplified from them. HTBI-primed first-round RT-PCR preceded second-round multiplex PCR. TCRdb reprocessed the multiplex PCR reads via MiXCR and lists one record per CDR3 protein. The data hold around 400,000 distinct CDR3 sequences, with roughly 21% observed a single time. The source material was peripheral blood. These receptors were taken from a young woman with stable Graves' hyperthyroidism.

This clonotype was seen many times. The V call is TRBV2, the J call TRBJ1-3; no firm D call. CDR1 and CDR2 (germline): SNHLY, FYNNEI. Trimming cost V 3 bases and J 0 bases, with 9 bases left between them. The CDR3 contains 15 residues. Here the CDR3 DNA reads TGTGCCAGCAGTGAGCGGCCAAGCTCTGGAAACACCATATATTTT. As protein: CASSERPSSGNTIYF. The full variable domain, in which reference TRBV2 and TRBJ1-3 provide the parts outside the CDR3, is EPEVTQTPSHQVTQMGQEVILRCVPISNHLYFYWYRQILGQKVEFLVSFYNNEISEKSEIFDDQFSVERPDGSNFTLKIRSTKLEDSAMYFCASSERPSSGNTIYFGEGSWLTVV.

This clonotype was recorded a few times. J is TRBJ1-2 and V is TRBV9; D is perhaps TRBD1 (5 bases). The germline V gene encodes CDR1 SGDLS and CDR2 YYNGEE. V was shortened by 5 bases and J by 5 bases, with 16 bases between the two germline ends. This CDR3 spans 14 amino acids. As DNA, the CDR3 is TGTGCCAGCAGTGACAGTCCGACTGATTATGGCTACACCTTC. Translation: CASSDSPTDYGYTF.

The rearrangement uses TRBV20-1 and TRBJ2-7, with 9 bases fitting TRBD2. The CDR3 loop spans 15 amino acids. V shed 3 bases, J shed 3 bases, and the junction held 9 bases outside the gene matches. Per germline, CDR1 DFQATT and CDR2 SNEGSKA (reference sequence). CDR3 sequence reads: CSARISAGGSYEQYF. The DNA of the CDR3 is TGCAGTGCTAGGATCTCAGCGGGAGGAAGCTACGAGCAGTACTTC.

This clonotype occurred a few times. Its ends do not fully match the called genes, so a read error is possible. The CDR3 DNA follows: TGCGCCAGCAGCACTGCCGGGACAGGGAACGCTGAAGCTTTCTTT. Its protein product is CASSTAGTGNAEAFF. The chain joins TRBV5-1 to TRBJ1-1; 9 bases are shared with TRBD1. The CDR3 extends over 15 amino acids. Germline values: CDR1 SGHRS, CDR2 YFSETQ.

This clonotype was detected only a few times. This may be a read error, as it is one base from a much larger clone. The J gene is TRBJ1-3, the V gene TRBV12-3 or TRBV12-4; tentative D call: TRBD1 (6 bases). The CDR3 covers 16 residues. DNA for the CDR3: TGTGCCAGCGGTTTGGGGGGAACAGGGTCTGGAAACACCATATATTTT. Protein product: CASGLGGTGSGNTIYF.

This clonotype was detected many times. The V gene is TRBV28, the J gene TRBJ1-2; D possibly corresponds to TRBD1 (6 bases). V shed 6 bases and J shed 4 bases, with 15 bases lying between them. This CDR3 spans 14 amino acids. The germline V gene has CDR1 MDHEN and CDR2 SYDVKM. CDR3 nucleotide sequence: TGTGCCAGCAGGCCCAGGGGCCACGGCTATGGCTACACCTTC. Protein sequence: CASRPRGHGYGYTF.

This clonotype was picked up many times. A much larger clonotype is one base distant, so this may be a read error. The gene calls are TRBV11-2 and TRBJ1-6, with D perhaps TRBD1 (5 bases). The CDR3 sequence is 15 residues long. CDR1 SGHAT and CDR2 FQNNGV come from the germline V gene. The CDR3 DNA sequence: TGTGCCAGCAGCTTACAAGCAGGGTCAAATTCACACCTCCACTTT. It specifies CASSLQAGSNSHLHF.

This clonotype was found many times. Germline is not matched at one junction end, which may reflect a read error. The rearrangement joins TRBV25-1 to TRBJ2-4; 9 bases line up with TRBD1. The CDR3 length is 19 residues. Per the germline V gene, CDR1 is MGHDK and CDR2 is SYGVNS. CDR3 residues: CASSAPGTGSILAKNIKYF. CDR3 nucleotide sequence: TGTGCCAGCAGTGCACCCGGGACAGGGTCTATACTAGCCAAAAACATTAAGTACTTC.

A few counts support this clonotype. The chain employs TRBV6-1 and TRBJ1-1, with D perhaps matching TRBD1 (6 bases). Trimming removed 3 bases at V and 5 bases at J, with 13 bases between. Germline V gives CDR1 MNHNS, CDR2 SASEGT. The CDR3 length is 14 residues. The CDR3: CASSDPSTGTEAFF. CDR3 nucleotides: TGTGCCAGCAGTGACCCTTCCACAGGGACTGAAGCTTTCTTT.

This clonotype was counted many times. The chain recombines TRBV12-3 or TRBV12-4 with TRBJ2-7, with D possibly matching TRBD2 (6 bases). The V and J ends lost 3 bases and 6 bases respectively, with 9 bases between them. CDR3 length: 12 residues. Written as DNA, the CDR3 is TGTGCCAGCAGTTTCCTGGGGGGCGAGCAGTACTTC. As protein: CASSFLGGEQYF.

V is TRBV6-1 and J is TRBJ1-2; no clear D gene. Trimming stripped 1 base from V and 1 base from J, with 7 bases between. CDR1 and CDR2 from the germline V gene are MNHNS and SASEGT. CDR3 length equals 14 residues. CDR3 sequence reads: CASSEERVNYGYTF. CDR3 in DNA: TGTGCCAGCAGTGAAGAGAGGGTTAACTATGGCTACACCTTC.

Concerning this clonotype itself: Possible read error: a much larger clone is one base away. The V and J genes are TRBV19 and TRBJ1-2, with D unclear. Germline-derived CDR1 and CDR2 are LNHDA and SQIVND (reference sequence). This CDR3 has 12 residues. CDR3 in DNA: TGTGCCTGTAGTATAGGAGAACGGGCGAGCTCCTTC. This sequence encodes CACSIGERASSF.

This clonotype has ten or more counts. A read error is possible here, since a much larger clone lies one base away. The chain combines TRBV12-3 or TRBV12-4 with TRBJ1-2, with D possibly TRBD1 on 5 matching bases. CDR3 length: 13 amino acids. The CDR3 reads CASSFRGNYGCTF. CDR3 sequence (DNA): TGTGCCAGCAGTTTTCGGGGGAACTATGGCTGCACCTTC.

The V and J genes are TRBV12-3 or TRBV12-4 and TRBJ1-2, with D uncertain. The CDR3 is 16 amino acids. The V and J ends lost 10 bases and 8 bases respectively, with 29 bases between them. The CDR3 DNA follows: TGTGCCAACAGCAAACTAATCGTACTAGGGAATCAAGGCTACACCTTC. This codes for CANSKLIVLGNQGYTF.

Many counts were recorded for this clonotype. The J gene is TRBJ2-5, the V gene TRBV10-3; D might be TRBD1 or TRBD2, each matching 5 bases. The germline gives CDR1 ENHRY, CDR2 SYGVKD. The CDR3 loop spans 14 amino acids. V gave up 11 bases and J gave up 5 bases, with 21 bases separating them. This CDR3 reads CAVGSEGLGETQYF. The CDR3 DNA sequence: TGTGCCGTCGGAAGTGAGGGGTTGGGGGAGACCCAGTACTTC.

This clonotype was recorded many times. The V gene is TRBV4-1, the J gene TRBJ2-5; 7 bases match TRBD2. The CDR3 sequence is 14 residues long. Germline trimming cut 1 base from V and 5 bases from J; bases unmatched to any gene: 4. The germline V gene encodes CDR1 MGHRA and CDR2 YSYEKL. The DNA for the CDR3 is TGCGCCAGCAGCCAAGGGGGGGGTGACGAGACCCAGTACTTC. The encoded protein is CASSQGGGDETQYF.

This clonotype came up many times. CDR3 in amino acids: CSVDNGHMNTEAFF. DNA of the CDR3: TGCAGCGTTGATAACGGACACATGAACACTGAAGCTTTCTTT. The rearrangement links TRBV29-1 to TRBJ1-1; D possibly corresponds to TRBD1 (5 bases). The germline CDR1 and CDR2 sequences are SQVTM and ANQGSEA. Trimming shortened V by 3 bases and J by 0 bases, and 11 bases separated the two germline ends. The CDR3 consists of 14 residues.

This clonotype has ten or more counts. The chain employs TRBV30 and TRBJ1-6; no firm D call. The CDR3 consists of 16 residues. The germline V gene has CDR1 GTSNPN and CDR2 SVGIG (reference sequence). Trimming removed 3 bases at V and 4 bases at J, with 16 bases between. CDR3 coding DNA: TGTGCCTGGAGCTCGGGCGTGACTGATTATAATTCACCCCTCCACTTT. Translating gives CAWSSGVTDYNSPLHF.

This clonotype was seen ten or more times. The chain couples TRBV11-2 to TRBJ2-7, with TRBD2 identical over 11 bases. Germline V lookup: CDR1 SGHAT, CDR2 FQNNGV. V trimming: 5 bases; J trimming: 6 bases; junction bases outside the gene matches: 6. The CDR3 length is 14 residues. The DNA of the CDR3 is TGTGCCAGCAGCCAAGCTCTAGCGGGAGGCGAGCAGTACTTC. Its protein is CASSQALAGGEQYF.

This clonotype was seen repeatedly, ten times or more. V gene TRBV6-1 combines with J gene TRBJ2-2, with a tentative D call TRBD1 (7 bases). The germline V and J ends were trimmed by 6 bases and 0 bases, with 11 bases remaining between them. CDR1 MNHNS and CDR2 SASEGT come from the germline V gene. CDR3 length: 15 residues. The CDR3 spells CASRGGTANTGELFF. The DNA of the CDR3 is TGTGCCAGCAGGGGCGGGACAGCGAACACCGGGGAGCTGTTTTTT.

This chain uses TRBV5-6 with TRBJ1-1, with D perhaps matching TRBD1 (6 bases). This CDR3 has 16 residues. Germline values: CDR1 SGHDT, CDR2 YYEEEE. V was cut by 3 bases and J by 0 bases, with 15 bases left in between. The CDR3 is CASSWGQTTMNTEAFF. CDR3 in DNA: TGTGCCAGCAGCTGGGGGCAGACCACCATGAACACTGAAGCTTTCTTT.

V is TRBV9 and J is TRBJ2-2; D ambiguous. Per the germline V gene, CDR1 is SGDLS and CDR2 is YYNGEE. Trimming took off 0 bases at V and 1 base at J, with 4 bases between the two ends. The CDR3 length is 14 residues. CDR3: CASSVAVNTGELFF. The CDR3 bases are TGTGCCAGCAGCGTAGCGGTGAACACCGGGGAGCTGTTTTTT.

This clonotype was detected ten times or more. The rearrangement links TRBV5-1 to TRBJ2-7; D might be TRBD1 or TRBD2, each matching 5 bases. CDR3 size: 14 residues. V dropped 3 bases and J dropped 2 bases, with 12 bases sitting between them. Germline assignment: CDR1 SGHRS and CDR2 YFSETQ. This chain's CDR3 is CASSWDGEPYEQYF. The CDR3 DNA reads as TGCGCCAGCAGCTGGGACGGTGAACCCTACGAGCAGTACTTC.

There are a few counts of this clonotype. V usage is TRBV5-1 and J usage is TRBJ2-3; D gene unclear. CDR1 and CDR2 from the germline V gene are SGHRS and YFSETQ. The CDR3 has 13 residues. Trimming took off 6 bases at V and 0 bases at J, with 8 bases between the two ends. The CDR3 region has the DNA TGCGCCAGCAAGTCCGGGAGCACAGATACGCAGTATTTT. Its protein is CASKSGSTDTQYF.

This clonotype showed up many times. The V and J genes are TRBV2 and TRBJ1-1; no reliable D call. Looked up from germline, CDR1 is SNHLY and CDR2 is FYNNEI. V lost 1 base and J 2 bases, leaving 5 bases between the germline ends. The CDR3 extends over 13 amino acids. CDR3 sequence reads: CASSEGHNTEAFF. The CDR3 DNA follows: TGTGCCAGCAGTGAAGGACACAACACTGAAGCTTTCTTT.

This clonotype has ten or more counts. The chain recombines TRBV7-9 with TRBJ2-2; D is perhaps TRBD2 (5 bases). Germline V gene data show CDR1 as SEHNR and CDR2 as FQNEAQ (reference sequence). The CDR3 has 15 amino acids. The V end was cut by 3 bases, the J end by 4 bases, with 12 bases between. The CDR3 DNA is TGTGCCAGCAGCTTGGTGGCAGGACTCACCGGGGAGCTGTTTTTT. As protein: CASSLVAGLTGELFF.

This clonotype was seen at least ten times. CDR3 coding DNA: TGTGCCAGCAGTTCGAAACGAAACGCAGGGGCCTACGGGTCTCTCGAGCAGTACTTC. Its protein product is CASSSKRNAGAYGSLEQYF. This chain links TRBV28 with TRBJ2-7, with D maybe TRBD1 (6 bases). The CDR3 is made up of 19 amino acids. The V gene lost 4 bases and the J gene lost 6 bases, with 31 bases spanning the gap. CDR1 is MDHEN, CDR2 SYDVKM, per germline. Looking up the rest from reference TRBV28 and TRBJ2-7 gives the full variable domain: DVKVTQSSRYLVKRTGEKVFLECVQDMDHENMFWYRQDPGLGLRLIYFSYDVKMKEKGDIPEGYSVSREKKERFSLILESASTNQTSMYLCASSSKRNAGAYGSLEQYFGPGTRLTVT.

This chain connects TRBV5-1 to TRBJ2-7; either TRBD1 or TRBD2 may fit D (5 bases each). The V gene's germline CDR1 is SGHRS and CDR2 YFSETQ. Between the trimmed V and J ends, which lost 4 bases and 0 bases, there was a span of 17 bases. The CDR3 contains 16 residues. As DNA, the CDR3 is TGCGCCAGCAGCAACCCCCGGGACCCCAGCTCCTACGAGCAGTACTTC. Its translation: CASSNPRDPSSYEQYF.

This clonotype was detected ten times or more. The chain joins TRBV6-2 or TRBV6-3 to TRBJ2-7; TRBD2 aligns across 13 bases. The CDR3 contains 14 residues. After removal of 5 bases from V and 4 bases from J, the junction contained 2 bases not matched to a gene. Germline-derived CDR1 and CDR2 are MNHEY and SVGEGT. CDR3 sequence: CASSTTSGGYEQYF. CDR3 DNA sequence: TGTGCCAGCAGTACGACTAGCGGGGGGTACGAGCAGTACTTC.

This clonotype was recorded a few times. This chain uses TRBV6-8 with TRBJ2-7, with TRBD1 matching 8 bases. The CDR3 contains 14 residues. The ends lost 3 bases at V and 2 bases at J; junction bases unmatched: 3. The germline CDR1 and CDR2 sequences are MNHGY and SAAAGT. Written as DNA, the CDR3 is TGTGCCAGCAGTTATGGGGACAGGACCTACGAGCAGTACTTC. Its protein product is CASSYGDRTYEQYF.

This clonotype came up many times. The chain couples TRBV27 to TRBJ2-6, with D uncertain. The V end lost 7 bases, the J end lost 0 bases, and 10 bases lay between the germline ends. The CDR3 has 15 amino acids. The germline CDR1 and CDR2 sequences are MNHEY and SMNVEV (reference sequence). CDR3 protein: CASKEWSSGANVLTF. The CDR3 nucleotides are TGTGCCAGCAAGGAGTGGAGCTCTGGGGCCAACGTCCTGACTTTC.

There are many counts of this clonotype. This rearrangement joins TRBV29-1 to TRBJ1-2, with D perhaps matching TRBD1 (6 bases). Germline loops: CDR1 SQVTM, CDR2 ANQGSEA. This CDR3 spans 11 amino acids. V was cut by 8 bases and J by 4 bases, with 11 bases left in between. The CDR3: CSIGQTYGYTF. CDR3 in DNA: TGCAGCATCGGACAGACCTATGGCTACACCTTC.